These 22 T cell receptor beta chains came from one sample sequenced in a study of blood T cells in healthy people across ages. With a J-beta primer mix and a sample-barcoded 5' primer, a second PCR ran about 6 to 11 cycles. TCRdb processed the 5' RACE reads anew with MiXCR; each CDR3 protein has one entry. This sample has more than 650,000 distinct CDR3 sequences, with 22% found just once. Input material: blood. All receptors come from a man aged 65 to 79 in good health.

A note on this clonotype: One end of the junction varies from germline; a read error may be responsible. The chain uses TRBV20-1 and TRBJ2-1; 8 bases agree with TRBD2. Germline V lookup: CDR1 DFQATT, CDR2 SNEGSKA (reference sequence). The CDR3 is 14 amino acids. CDR3 bases: TGCAGTGCTCCTACTAGCGGTGCCTACAATGAGCATTTCTTC. Protein: CSAPTSGAYNEHFF.

This clonotype came up a few times. The V and J genes are TRBV5-1 and TRBJ2-2; 7 bases are a match to TRBD1. Unmatched junction bases numbered 0, after V lost 3 bases and J lost 1 base. This CDR3 contains 14 residues. From germline, CDR1 is SGHRS and CDR2 YFSETQ. The CDR3 loop is CASSWDRNTGELFF. The DNA for the CDR3 is TGCGCCAGCAGCTGGGACAGGAACACCGGGGAGCTGTTTTTT.

Ten or more counts support this clonotype. The V and J genes are TRBV14 and TRBJ1-1, with D hard to call. CDR1 is SGHDN and CDR2 is FVKESK in the germline V gene. V lost 3 bases and J lost 0, with 5 bases in between. CDR3 size: 13 residues. CDR3 nucleotide sequence: TGTGCCAGCAGCCAGACCTTGAACACTGAAGCTTTCTTT. It codes for CASSQTLNTEAFF. The full variable domain, in which reference TRBV14 and TRBJ1-1 provide the parts outside the CDR3, is EAGVTQFPSHSVIEKGQTVTLRCDPISGHDNLYWYRRVMGKEIKFLLHFVKESKQDESGMPNNRFLAERTGGTYSTLKVQPAELEDSGVYFCASSQTLNTEAFFGQGTRLTVV.

The chain joins TRBV9 to TRBJ1-2, with D possibly TRBD1 on 5 matching bases. Germline V gene lookup returns CDR1 SGDLS and CDR2 YYNGEE. The CDR3 runs to 15 residues. The germline V and J ends were trimmed by 4 bases and 8 bases, with 21 bases remaining between them. CDR3 residues: CASSSSPGQGSGYTF. The CDR3 nucleotides read TGTGCCAGCAGCTCCTCACCAGGGCAGGGTTCCGGCTACACCTTC.

The chain couples TRBV4-2 to TRBJ2-1; TRBD2 agrees at 9 bases. The CDR3 has 18 residues. CDR1 LGHNA and CDR2 YNFKEQ come from the germline V gene. The V segment lost 1 base and the J segment 0 bases; nucleotides outside the gene matches: 7. The CDR3 DNA reads TGTGCCAGCAGCCAAGTCGGCGGGGGGGCCTTCTCCTACAATGAGCAGTTCTTC. Encoded protein: CASSQVGGGAFSYNEQFF.

This clonotype was detected a few times. The V and J genes are TRBV14 and TRBJ2-5; tentative D call: TRBD2 (5 bases). The V and J ends lost 4 bases and 5 bases respectively, with 17 bases between them. Germline values: CDR1 SGHDN, CDR2 FVKESK. CDR3 length: 15 residues. CDR3 protein: CASSPRTHLWETQYF. Written as DNA, the CDR3 is TGTGCCAGCAGCCCAAGGACTCACCTTTGGGAGACCCAGTACTTC.

In this sample, this clonotype turned up a few times. V is TRBV12-3 or TRBV12-4 and J is TRBJ2-1; maybe TRBD2 (6 bases). This CDR3 region has 14 residues. Deletions cut 5 bases from V and 6 bases from J, with 14 bases between. CDR3 DNA: TGTGCCAGCAGTCGATCGACTAGTATCAATGAGCAGTTCTTC. Amino acid sequence: CASSRSTSINEQFF.

The chain combines TRBV12-3 or TRBV12-4 with TRBJ2-7, with a possible D match to TRBD2 (5 bases). The V end lost 5 bases, the J end lost 6 bases, and 8 bases lay between the germline ends. This CDR3 contains 11 residues. CDR3 nucleotides: TGTGCCAGCAGTCACGGGGTCGAGCAGTACTTC. Translation: CASSHGVEQYF.

V usage is TRBV27 and J usage is TRBJ2-5, with 7 nucleotides matching TRBD1. The assigned J gene may be wrong: the sequence end matches TRBJ2-7 better. Germline V gene lookup returns CDR1 MNHEY and CDR2 SMNVEV (reference sequence). The CDR3 is 14 amino acids. In DNA form, the CDR3 reads TGTGCCAGCAGCGAAATTACAGGGGACCACGAGCAGTACTTC. It specifies CASSEITGDHEQYF.

The V call is TRBV6-5, the J call TRBJ2-3, with D perhaps TRBD1 (6 bases). This CDR3 spans 13 amino acids. Germline CDR1 and CDR2: MNHEY and SVGAGI. Trimming stripped 2 bases from V and 9 bases from J, with 12 bases between. The CDR3 DNA follows: TGTGCCAGCAGTTACCTCGATCAGGGGACGCAGTATTTT. Its translation is CASSYLDQGTQYF.

V is TRBV7-2 and J is TRBJ1-1, with TRBD1 matching 7 bases. The CDR3 is 17 amino acids. CDR1 and CDR2 (germline): SGHTA, FQGNSA. Unmatched junction bases numbered 15, after V lost 7 bases and J lost 1 base. The CDR3 DNA sequence: TGTGCCAGCACGTCGGCCAGGGGGTACGAAGGGAACACTGAAGCTTTCTTT. As protein: CASTSARGYEGNTEAFF.

The chain combines TRBV4-3 with TRBJ1-5, with D uncertain. The germline V gene encodes CDR1 LGHNA and CDR2 YSLEER. V lost 1 base to trimming and J lost 7 bases, with 8 bases between them. The CDR3 has 13 residues. The CDR3 reads CASSQVVEQPQHF. CDR3 coding DNA: TGCGCCAGCAGCCAAGTAGTAGAACAGCCCCAGCATTTT.

The V and J genes are TRBV7-2 and TRBJ2-5; 9 bases line up with TRBD2. The V gene's germline CDR1 is SGHTA and CDR2 FQGNSA. The V and J ends lost 4 bases and 5 bases, in that order; junction bases with no gene match: 2. The CDR3 sequence is 13 residues long. The CDR3 nucleotides are TGTGCCAGCAGCTGGGGACTAGCTGAGACCCAGTACTTC. It yields the protein CASSWGLAETQYF.

This clonotype was seen a few times. The rearrangement joins TRBV3-1 to TRBJ2-2; 8 bases match TRBD2. Germline loops: CDR1 LGHDT, CDR2 YNNKEL (reference sequence). This CDR3 is 17 amino acids long. V lost 1 base to trimming and J lost 4 bases; unmatched junction nucleotides: 8. The CDR3 nucleotides are TGTGCCAGCAGCCAAGCGGCGACTAGCGCTTCCACCGGGGAGCTGTTTTTT. It is translated as CASSQAATSASTGELFF. The whole variable domain, filled in from reference TRBV3-1 and TRBJ2-2, reads DTAVSQTPKYLVTQMGNDKSIKCEQNLGHDTMYWYKQDSKKFLKIMFSYNNKELIINETVPNRFSPKSPDKAHLNLHINSLELGDSAVYFCASSQAATSASTGELFFGEGSRLTVL.

This clonotype was recorded many times. V and J are TRBV12-3 or TRBV12-4 and TRBJ2-1; D is possibly TRBD1 (5 bases). The CDR3 is 12 residues long. Trimming took 3 bases from V and 8 from J, leaving 8 bases between them. CDR3 region: CASSFQGYEQFF. The CDR3 coding sequence is TGTGCCAGCAGTTTTCAGGGCTATGAGCAGTTCTTC.

V usage is TRBV12-3 or TRBV12-4 and J usage is TRBJ1-2; D perhaps matches TRBD1 (5 bases). Trimming removed 7 bases at V and 0 bases at J, with 9 bases between. The CDR3 has 13 residues. CDR3 in amino acids: CASNQGANYGYTF. CDR3 in DNA: TGTGCCAGCAATCAGGGAGCTAACTATGGCTACACCTTC.

CDR3 residues: CASSLQTGGQNEKLFF. In nucleotides, the CDR3 is TGTGCCAGCAGCTTACAGACGGGGGGACAGAATGAAAAACTGTTTTTT. This rearrangement joins TRBV7-9 to TRBJ1-4, with 7 bases aligning to TRBD1. This CDR3 spans 16 amino acids. Germline V gives CDR1 SEHNR, CDR2 FQNEAQ (reference sequence). The junction had 8 bases not matched to a gene; V was cut back by 2 bases and J by 5 bases.

V and J are TRBV25-1 and TRBJ2-5, with 11 bases aligning to TRBD2. J lost 5 bases, V lost 3 bases, and 5 bases had no gene match. The CDR3 runs to 15 residues. The germline V gene encodes CDR1 MGHDK and CDR2 SYGVNS. The CDR3 reads CASSDLSGRGETQYF. The CDR3, as DNA: TGTGCCAGCAGTGACCTTAGCGGGAGGGGCGAGACCCAGTACTTC.

This clonotype was found a few times. At one end the junction does not follow the germline gene, possibly because of a read error. The chain joins TRBV6-6 to TRBJ2-7, with TRBD1 identical over 11 bases. Looked up from germline, CDR1 is MNHNY and CDR2 is SVGAGI (reference sequence). CDR3 length: 13 residues. This chain's CDR3 is CASSYSSRDRGDF. DNA of the CDR3: TGTGCCAGCAGTTACTCAAGCCGGGACAGGGGGGACTTC.

The chain carries TRBV11-3 and TRBJ2-7; TRBD2 agrees at 10 bases. Near its end, the DNA agrees better with TRBJ2-1, so the J call may be wrong. Germline V gives CDR1 SGHNT, CDR2 YENEEA. This CDR3 contains 15 residues. DNA of the CDR3: TGTGCCAGCAGCTTTCAGGCTAGCGGGAGCGGTGAGCAGTTCTTC. Translated: CASSFQASGSGEQFF.

This clonotype was detected only a few times. The rearrangement uses TRBV10-3 and TRBJ2-2; D remains unclear. In germline, CDR1 is ENHRY, CDR2 SYGVKD. The CDR3 is made up of 16 amino acids. Trimming shortened V by 0 bases and J by 0 bases, and 8 bases separated the two germline ends. DNA for the CDR3: TGTGCCATCAGTGAGTCTCTCCTATCGAACACCGGGGAGCTGTTTTTT. It specifies CAISESLLSNTGELFF.

With respect to this clonotype: A much larger clone differs by one base, so this may be a read error. The V gene is TRBV6-6, the J gene TRBJ1-1, with TRBD1 matching 7 bases. The CDR3 totals 13 residues. CDR1 MNHNY and CDR2 SVGAGI come from the germline V gene (reference sequence). CDR3 nucleotides: TGTGCCAGCAGCATGGGACAGTACGCTGAAGCTCTCTTT. It encodes CASSMGQYAEALF.